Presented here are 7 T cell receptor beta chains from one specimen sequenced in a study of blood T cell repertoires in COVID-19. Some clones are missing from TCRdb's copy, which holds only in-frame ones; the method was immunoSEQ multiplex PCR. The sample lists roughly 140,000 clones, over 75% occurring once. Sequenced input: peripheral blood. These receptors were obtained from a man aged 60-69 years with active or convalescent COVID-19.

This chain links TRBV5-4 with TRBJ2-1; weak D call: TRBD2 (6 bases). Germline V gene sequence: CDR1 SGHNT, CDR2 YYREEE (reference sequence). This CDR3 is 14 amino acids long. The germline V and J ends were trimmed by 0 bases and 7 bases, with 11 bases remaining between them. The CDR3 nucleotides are TGTGCCAGCAGCTTGGACGGGAGCTTAAATGAGCAGTTCTTC. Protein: CASSLDGSLNEQFF.

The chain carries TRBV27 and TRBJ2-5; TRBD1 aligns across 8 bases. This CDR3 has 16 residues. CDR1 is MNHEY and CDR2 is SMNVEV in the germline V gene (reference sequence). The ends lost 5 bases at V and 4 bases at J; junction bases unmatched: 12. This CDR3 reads CASSGSAGGFRETQYF. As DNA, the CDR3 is TGTGCCAGCAGTGGGAGTGCAGGGGGCTTCCGAGAGACCCAGTACTTC.

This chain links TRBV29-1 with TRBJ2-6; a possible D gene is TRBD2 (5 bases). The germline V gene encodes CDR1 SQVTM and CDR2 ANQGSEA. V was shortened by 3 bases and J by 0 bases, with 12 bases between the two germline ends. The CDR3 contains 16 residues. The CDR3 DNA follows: TGCAGCGTTGAGGGGAGAGACTACTCTGGGGCCAACGTCCTGACTTTC. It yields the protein CSVEGRDYSGANVLTF.

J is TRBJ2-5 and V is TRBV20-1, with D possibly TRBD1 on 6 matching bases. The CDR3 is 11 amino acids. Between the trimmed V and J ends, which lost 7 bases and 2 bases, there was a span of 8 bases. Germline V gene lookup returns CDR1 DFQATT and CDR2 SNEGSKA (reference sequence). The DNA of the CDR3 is TGCAGTGGGCAGGGGCAAGAGACCCAGTACTTC. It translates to CSGQGQETQYF.

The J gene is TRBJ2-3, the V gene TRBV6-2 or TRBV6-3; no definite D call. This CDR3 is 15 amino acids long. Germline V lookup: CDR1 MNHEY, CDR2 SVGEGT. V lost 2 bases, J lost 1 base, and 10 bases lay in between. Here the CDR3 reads CASSYDSIGTDTQYF. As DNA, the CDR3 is TGTGCCAGCAGTTACGACTCCATCGGCACAGATACGCAGTATTTT.

CDR3 sequence: CASSFTTGSYEQYF. For the CDR3, the DNA is TGCGCCAGCAGCTTCACCACAGGATCCTACGAGCAGTACTTC. The V call is TRBV5-1, the J call TRBJ2-7; possible D gene TRBD1, 5 bases. V lost 2 bases, J lost 1 base, and 10 bases lay in between. The CDR3 has 14 amino acids. Per germline, CDR1 SGHRS and CDR2 YFSETQ.

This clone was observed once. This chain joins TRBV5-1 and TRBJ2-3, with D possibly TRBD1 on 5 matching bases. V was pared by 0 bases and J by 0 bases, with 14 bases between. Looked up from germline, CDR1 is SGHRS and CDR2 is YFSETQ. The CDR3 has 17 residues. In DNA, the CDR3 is TGCGCCAGCAGCTTGGAAGGGGTGACGCCTAGCACAGATACGCAGTATTTT. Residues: CASSLEGVTPSTDTQYF.